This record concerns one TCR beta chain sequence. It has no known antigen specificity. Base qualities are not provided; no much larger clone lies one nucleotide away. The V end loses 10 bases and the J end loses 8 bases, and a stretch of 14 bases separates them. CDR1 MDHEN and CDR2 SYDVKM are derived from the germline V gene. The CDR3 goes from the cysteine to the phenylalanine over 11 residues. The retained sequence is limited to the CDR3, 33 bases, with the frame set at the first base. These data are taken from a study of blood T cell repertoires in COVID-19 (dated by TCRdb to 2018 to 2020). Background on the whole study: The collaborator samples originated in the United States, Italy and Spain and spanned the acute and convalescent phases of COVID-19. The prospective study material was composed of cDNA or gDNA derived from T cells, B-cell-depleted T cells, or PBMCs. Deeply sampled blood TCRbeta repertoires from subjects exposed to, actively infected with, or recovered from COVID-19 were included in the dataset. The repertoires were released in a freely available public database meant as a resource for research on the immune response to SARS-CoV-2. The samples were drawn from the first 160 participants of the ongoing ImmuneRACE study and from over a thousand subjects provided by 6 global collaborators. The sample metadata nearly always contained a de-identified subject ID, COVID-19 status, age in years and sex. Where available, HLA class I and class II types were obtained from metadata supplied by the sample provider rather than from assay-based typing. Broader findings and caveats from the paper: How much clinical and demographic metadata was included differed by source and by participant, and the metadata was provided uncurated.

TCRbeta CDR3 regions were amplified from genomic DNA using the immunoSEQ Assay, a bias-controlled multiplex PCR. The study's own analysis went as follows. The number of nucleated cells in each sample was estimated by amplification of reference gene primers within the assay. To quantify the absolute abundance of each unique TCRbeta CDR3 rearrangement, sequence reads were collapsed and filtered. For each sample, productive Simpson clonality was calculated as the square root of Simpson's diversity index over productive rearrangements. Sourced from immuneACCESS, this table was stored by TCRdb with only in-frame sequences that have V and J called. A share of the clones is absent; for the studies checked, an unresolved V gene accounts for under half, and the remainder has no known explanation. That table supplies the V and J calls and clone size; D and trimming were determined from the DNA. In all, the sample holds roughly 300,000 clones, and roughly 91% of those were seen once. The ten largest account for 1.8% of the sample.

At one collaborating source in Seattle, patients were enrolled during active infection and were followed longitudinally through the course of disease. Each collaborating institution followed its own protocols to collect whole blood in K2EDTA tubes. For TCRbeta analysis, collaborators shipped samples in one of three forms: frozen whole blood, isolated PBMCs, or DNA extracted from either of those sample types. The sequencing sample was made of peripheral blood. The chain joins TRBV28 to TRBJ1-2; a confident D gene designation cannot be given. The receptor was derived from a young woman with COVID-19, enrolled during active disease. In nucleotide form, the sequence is TGTGCCACCGCATTATACGCGGGCTACACCTTC. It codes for CATALYAGYTF.